These T cell receptor beta chains were read from a single sample in a study of beta chain features in type 1 diabetes. Sequenced by immunoSEQ multiplex PCR; TCRdb stores in-frame clones only, minus some. The table includes 600,000 or so clones, about 14% detected once. Sequencing input: naive CD4+ T cells from blood. These TCRs come from a man younger than 35 with type 1 diabetes. The CDR3 runs from the conserved cysteine through the conserved F or W.

j_call v_call cdr3_aa
TRBJ1-1 TRBV5-1 CASSLVGQGNTEAFF
TRBJ2-5 TRBV5-1 CASSLPNRQETQYF
TRBJ1-2 TRBV7-2 CASSLATGASGYTF
TRBJ2-3 TRBV15 CATSSLLAGWDTQYF
TRBJ2-7 TRBV15 CATSSLGAGVPYEQYF
TRBJ2-5 TRBV2 CASSTEGLGETQYF
TRBJ2-5 TRBV7-2 CASTDASGARETQYF
TRBJ1-1 TRBV6-5 CASSSLGTGGTEAFF
TRBJ1-1 TRBV7-3 CASSPQVNTEAFF
TRBJ2-1 TRBV30 CAWSGLAGGVGNEQFF
TRBJ1-1 TRBV18 CATLGGGTEAFF
TRBJ1-6 TRBV5-1 CASSPDRERSPLHF
TRBJ2-3 TRBV10-3 CAISTIAGVTDTQYF
TRBJ2-6 TRBV14 CASSPQTGANVLTF
TRBJ1-5 TRBV6-1 CASSEGTVYSNQPQHF
TRBJ1-5 TRBV5-1 CASSSGDGYQPQHF
TRBJ2-1 TRBV10-1 CASSQTSGGYNEQFF
TRBJ2-1 TRBV18 CASSPGTGGYNEQFF
TRBJ2-3 TRBV7-3 CASSSGHTDTQYF
TRBJ1-1 TRBV18 CASSPPSTGTEAFF
TRBJ1-1 TRBV14 CASSQGQGEAFF
TRBJ2-3 TRBV5-1 CASSQRTGGTDTQYF
TRBJ1-2 TRBV7-2 CASSLSGGAGYTF
TRBJ2-7 TRBV27 CASRTSGSYEQYF
TRBJ2-2 TRBV25-1 CASSSRLEGELFF
TRBJ1-5 TRBV30 CAYSPSGNQPQHF
TRBJ1-2 TRBV2 CASSERRGKGGYTF
TRBJ1-5 TRBV7-9 CASSLGGAQPQHF
TRBJ2-5 TRBV7-9 CASSLGSTSETQYF
TRBJ2-3 TRBV13 CASSLEGLADYLGTDTQYF
TRBJ1-1 TRBV9 CASSPHGDTEAFF
TRBJ2-2 TRBV7-2 CASSLTTLNTGELFF
TRBJ1-5 TRBV19 CASSSMVNQPQHF
TRBJ1-1 TRBV5-1 CASSLERGLNTEAFF
TRBJ2-1 TRBV18 CASSPPGGGTYNEQFF
TRBJ1-1 TRBV29-1 CSAKPRTGDAEAFF
TRBJ2-2 TRBV30 CAGWAGELFF
TRBJ1-2 TRBV27 CASSWTALTYGYTF
TRBJ1-1 TRBV6-1 CASSEARIMNTEAFF
TRBJ1-1 TRBV5-1 CASSSLMGTEAFF
TRBJ1-6 TRBV30 CAWSSTTRVPNNSPLHF